This TCR beta chain appears in the sequencing data of a study of CD8+ T cells in alopecia areata. Overall study context: The drug, oral tofacitinib, was given to treated patients at 5 to 10 mg twice daily. The study's findings and limits: Tissue-resident alphabeta T cells belonging to normal skin likewise get sequenced within scalp specimens.

RNA extraction was followed by reverse transcription into cDNA, which acted as the sequencing template. Measured with immunoSEQ multiplex PCR; TCRdb has only the in-frame clones, and not every one. The repertoire holds roughly 200,000 clones, with around 63% as singletons. This CDR3 is built from 14 residues. Germline lookup yields CDR1 SGHDN and CDR2 FVKESK. V shed 1 base and J 8 bases; nucleotides not matched to a gene: 5. Peripheral blood and lesional scalp punch biopsies came from alopecia areata patients. A FACSAria was used to sort CD4+ and CD8+ T cells. These cells came from PBMCs. On this clone: Its antigen is undetermined.

The sample in question was CD4+ T cells sorted from blood, obtained at week 0. The J gene is TRBJ2-1, the V gene TRBV14, with 7 bases lining up with TRBD2. The source of this sequence is a human donor with alopecia areata. Here the CDR3 reads CASSQGDYRDEQFF. The CDR3 coding sequence is TGTGCCAGCAGCCAAGGGGACTATAGGGATGAGCAGTTCTTC.